Listed below are T cell receptor beta chains from one sample, sequenced in a study of cytomegalovirus exposure and HLA in healthy donors. Only in-frame clones appear in the TCRdb table, and some are missing; sequencing was by immunoSEQ multiplex PCR. The sample shows about 330,000 clones, 75% to 90% of them seen only once. The sequencing sample was made of PBMCs. The receptors were sampled from a woman in her twenties or thirties in good health and CMV-seropositive. Each CDR3 is given with its conserved first and last residue. The D gene is left open where the match is weak. Only part of the rows carry a size: once, few, many, or a class if the clone is expanded.

CDR3 DNA: TGTGCCAGCAGTTATGAGTACAGGCCCGGGGGACAGTTCTTC
CDR3 protein: CASSYEYRPGGQFF
J gene: TRBJ2-1
V gene: TRBV6-5
clone size: NA
D gene: NA

CDR3 DNA: TGTGCCAGCACTCCCACCGGGGAGCTGTTTTTT
CDR3 protein: CASTPTGELFF
J gene: TRBJ2-2
V gene: TRBV7-8
clone size: few
D gene: NA

CDR3 DNA: TGTGCCAGCAGCCAAGAATGGGACAGGGTGAACACCGGGGAGCTGTTTTTT
CDR3 protein: CASSQEWDRVNTGELFF
J gene: TRBJ2-2
V gene: TRBV14
clone size: NA
D gene: TRBD1

CDR3 DNA: TGTGCCAGCGGTCGTGGGGCAGGGAACACTGAAGCTTTCTTT
CDR3 protein: CASGRGAGNTEAFF
J gene: TRBJ1-1
V gene: TRBV27
clone size: NA
D gene: NA

CDR3 DNA: TGTGCCAGCAGTTACTCCAGGACAGGGAACACTGAAGCTTTCTTT
CDR3 protein: CASSYSRTGNTEAFF
J gene: TRBJ1-1
V gene: TRBV6-6
clone size: once
D gene: TRBD1

CDR3 DNA: TGTGCCAGCAGCTTAAGGACAGCTCAAGAGACCCAGTACTTC
CDR3 protein: CASSLRTAQETQYF
J gene: TRBJ2-5
V gene: TRBV5-6
clone size: NA
D gene: NA

CDR3 DNA: TGTGCCAGCAGTTTAGATCCCTACATGAACACTGAAGCTTTCTTT
CDR3 protein: CASSLDPYMNTEAFF
J gene: TRBJ1-1
V gene: TRBV27
clone size: NA
D gene: NA

CDR3 DNA: TGCGCCAGCAGCTTGGCCCCGGACAGGGGTTTGGGCATTCAGTACTTC
CDR3 protein: CASSLAPDRGLGIQYF
J gene: TRBJ2-4
V gene: TRBV5-1
clone size: once
D gene: TRBD1

CDR3 DNA: TGTGCCAGCAGTTTATCCGGACTAGCGGGAGGGGTCTACAATGAGCAGTTCTTC
CDR3 protein: CASSLSGLAGGVYNEQFF
J gene: TRBJ2-1
V gene: TRBV27
clone size: NA
D gene: TRBD2

CDR3 DNA: TGCAGCGTTGTGGTGGTCCCCGGCAAGGGCGCAACTAATGAAAAACTGTTTTTT
CDR3 protein: CSVVVVPGKGATNEKLFF
J gene: TRBJ1-4
V gene: TRBV29-1
clone size: NA
D gene: NA

CDR3 DNA: TGTGCCAGCAGTTACTCGGGGGGCGCTGAGACCCAGTACTTC
CDR3 protein: CASSYSGGAETQYF
J gene: TRBJ2-5
V gene: TRBV6-5
clone size: NA
D gene: NA

CDR3 DNA: TGTGCCTACCCCGGGACAGGCTCCGTCTTCCATGGCTACACCTTC
CDR3 protein: CAYPGTGSVFHGYTF
J gene: TRBJ1-2
V gene: TRBV30
clone size: NA
D gene: TRBD1

CDR3 DNA: TGTGCCAGCAGCCTCCCGGCGGGGGGTGTTAATGAAAAACTGTTTTTT
CDR3 protein: CASSLPAGGVNEKLFF
J gene: TRBJ1-4
V gene: TRBV13
clone size: NA
D gene: NA

CDR3 DNA: TGTGCCAGCAGCTTAGCAACAGGTCTCTCTGGAAACACCATATATTTT
CDR3 protein: CASSLATGLSGNTIYF
J gene: TRBJ1-3
V gene: TRBV7-2
clone size: NA
D gene: NA

CDR3 DNA: TGTGCCAGCAGTTTATTGGGGAACTATGGCTACACCTTC
CDR3 protein: CASSLLGNYGYTF
J gene: TRBJ1-2
V gene: TRBV27
clone size: few
D gene: NA

CDR3 DNA: TGTGCCAGCAGCCCCCGGGGGGAGAACACTGAAGCTTTCTTT
CDR3 protein: CASSPRGENTEAFF
J gene: TRBJ1-1
V gene: TRBV6-6
clone size: NA
D gene: NA

CDR3 DNA: TGTGCCAGCAGCTTAGCGGTTGGACCTGGAGAGACCCAGTACTTC
CDR3 protein: CASSLAVGPGETQYF
J gene: TRBJ2-5
V gene: TRBV7-6
clone size: NA
D gene: NA

CDR3 DNA: TGTGCCACCAGCAGAGTGGGGGGGGCCGGGGATACGCAGTATTTT
CDR3 protein: CATSRVGGAGDTQYF
J gene: TRBJ2-3
V gene: TRBV15
clone size: NA
D gene: NA

CDR3 DNA: TGCGCCAGCAGCCAAGAGGTTCCGGGACAGGGAATCGCAGATACGCAGTATTTT
CDR3 protein: CASSQEVPGQGIADTQYF
J gene: TRBJ2-3
V gene: TRBV4-1
clone size: NA
D gene: TRBD1

CDR3 DNA: TGTGCCAGCAGCCTCCTAGCGGCATACAATGAGCAGTTCTTC
CDR3 protein: CASSLLAAYNEQFF
J gene: TRBJ2-1
V gene: TRBV5-6
clone size: NA
D gene: TRBD2

CDR3 DNA: TGTGCCAGCAGCCAAGGATACACCGGGGAGCTGTTTTTT
CDR3 protein: CASSQGYTGELFF
J gene: TRBJ2-2
V gene: TRBV4-2
clone size: NA
D gene: NA

CDR3 DNA: TGTGCCACCAGCCCCCAGGGCTCCGGGACCCAGAGGTACTTC
CDR3 protein: CATSPQGSGTQRYF
J gene: TRBJ2-7
V gene: TRBV15
clone size: NA
D gene: NA

CDR3 DNA: TGCGCCAGCAAGCCCAGGGCTAGCGGGGCCCCTAGCACAGATACGCAGTATTTT
CDR3 protein: CASKPRASGAPSTDTQYF
J gene: TRBJ2-3
V gene: TRBV5-1
clone size: NA
D gene: TRBD2

CDR3 DNA: TGTGCCAGCAGTAGTCAGGGGAAGGCCCAGTACTTC
CDR3 protein: CASSSQGKAQYF
J gene: TRBJ2-5
V gene: TRBV28
clone size: NA
D gene: NA

CDR3 DNA: TGTGCCTGGAGTGTTTGGACAGGAGACTACGAGCAGTACTTC
CDR3 protein: CAWSVWTGDYEQYF
J gene: TRBJ2-7
V gene: TRBV30
clone size: NA
D gene: TRBD1

CDR3 DNA: TGCGCCAGCAGCCCAACTGGGGGCTACGAGCAGTACTTC
CDR3 protein: CASSPTGGYEQYF
J gene: TRBJ2-7
V gene: TRBV5-1
clone size: NA
D gene: NA

CDR3 DNA: TGTGCCTGGAGTGTACTGGCAGTTATACCCGAAGCTTTCTTT
CDR3 protein: CAWSVLAVIPEAFF
J gene: TRBJ1-1
V gene: TRBV30
clone size: NA
D gene: NA

CDR3 DNA: TGTGCCTGGAGTGTCGCCCTAGCGGGGGGCGAGCAGTACTTC
CDR3 protein: CAWSVALAGGEQYF
J gene: TRBJ2-7
V gene: TRBV30
clone size: NA
D gene: TRBD2

CDR3 DNA: TGTGCCAGCACCCCAAGCGTCAGGGAGGGAGAGACCCAGTACTTC
CDR3 protein: CASTPSVREGETQYF
J gene: TRBJ2-5
V gene: TRBV4-2
clone size: NA
D gene: TRBD2

CDR3 DNA: TGTGCCAGTAGTCCGGGACAGGGCAGTTATGGCTACACCTTC
CDR3 protein: CASSPGQGSYGYTF
J gene: TRBJ1-2
V gene: TRBV19
clone size: NA
D gene: TRBD1

CDR3 DNA: TGCAGTGCCGCCCCGGACAATGAGCAGTTCTTC
CDR3 protein: CSAAPDNEQFF
J gene: TRBJ2-1
V gene: TRBV20-1
clone size: NA
D gene: NA

CDR3 DNA: TGTGCCAGCAGAAGGACGGCTAGCACAGATACGCAGTATTTT
CDR3 protein: CASRRTASTDTQYF
J gene: TRBJ2-3
V gene: TRBV6-1
clone size: NA
D gene: NA

CDR3 DNA: TGTGCCAGCAGCTTAGGTAGCGGGTCCTACAATGAGCAGTTCTTC
CDR3 protein: CASSLGSGSYNEQFF
J gene: TRBJ2-1
V gene: TRBV7-9
clone size: few
D gene: TRBD2

CDR3 DNA: TGTGCCTGGAGTGTACGAAAAAGCATGAACACTGAAGCTTTCTTT
CDR3 protein: CAWSVRKSMNTEAFF
J gene: TRBJ1-1
V gene: TRBV30
clone size: NA
D gene: NA

CDR3 DNA: TGTGCCAGCACCTCCGACTCAAGCTCCTACAATGAGCAGTTCTTC
CDR3 protein: CASTSDSSSYNEQFF
J gene: TRBJ2-1
V gene: TRBV6-1
clone size: NA
D gene: NA

CDR3 DNA: TGTGCCAGCAGTACACCGGGACTAGCCCCAGATACGCAGTATTTT
CDR3 protein: CASSTPGLAPDTQYF
J gene: TRBJ2-3
V gene: TRBV6-5
clone size: NA
D gene: TRBD2

CDR3 DNA: TGTGCCACCCTAATAACGGGACACTATTACACCGGGGAGCTGTTTTTT
CDR3 protein: CATLITGHYYTGELFF
J gene: TRBJ2-2
V gene: TRBV27
clone size: NA
D gene: NA